This T cell receptor (beta chain) was captured in a study of CD8+ T cells in alopecia areata. Turning to the study itself: Tofacitinib administration to treated patients was oral, at 5 to 10 mg twice daily. Study-level points and caveats: Compared with normal scalp, lesional scalp had higher clonality and more expanded CD8+ clones.

Regarding treatment: oral pan-JAK inhibitor, 5-10 mg twice daily. Germline CDR1 reads SQVTM; CDR2 reads ANQGSEA. This CDR3 region has 14 residues. V was cut by 1 base and J by 4 bases, with 13 bases left in between. Turning to this clone: Its antigen is still unknown.

After isolation, RNA underwent reverse transcription to generate cDNA as the sequencing template. Profiled with immunoSEQ multiplex PCR; TCRdb holds only in-frame clones, not every one. Counted here are about 200,000 clones, 60% occurring once; the ten biggest clones make up under 1.2%. The TCR sequence derives from a human donor with alopecia areata. This chain connects TRBV29-1 to TRBJ1-1; D not resolved. The sample consisted of CD4+ T cells sorted from blood, taken at week 24, from a patient treated with tofacitinib. Written as DNA, the CDR3 is TGCAGCGTTGAAGGGACGGCCGTGGGCACTGAAGCTTTCTTT. Translating it yields CSVEGTAVGTEAFF.